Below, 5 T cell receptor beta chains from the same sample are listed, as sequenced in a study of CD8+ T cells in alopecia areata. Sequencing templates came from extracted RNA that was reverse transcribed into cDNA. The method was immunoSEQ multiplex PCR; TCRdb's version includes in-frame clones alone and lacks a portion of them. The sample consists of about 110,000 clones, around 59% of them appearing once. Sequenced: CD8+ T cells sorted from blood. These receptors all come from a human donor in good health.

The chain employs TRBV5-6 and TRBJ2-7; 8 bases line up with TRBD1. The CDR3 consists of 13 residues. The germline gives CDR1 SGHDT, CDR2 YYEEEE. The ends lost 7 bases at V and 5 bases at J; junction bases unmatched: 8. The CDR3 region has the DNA TGTGCCAGCGGGTGGACAGGGATTCACGAGCAGTACTTC. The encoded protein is CASGWTGIHEQYF.

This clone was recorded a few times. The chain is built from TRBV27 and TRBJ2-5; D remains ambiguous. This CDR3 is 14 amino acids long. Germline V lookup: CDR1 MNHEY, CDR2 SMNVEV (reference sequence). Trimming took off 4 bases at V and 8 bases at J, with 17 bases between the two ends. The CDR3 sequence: CASSYWPGLGTQYF. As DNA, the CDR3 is TGTGCCAGCAGTTACTGGCCTGGGTTGGGCACCCAGTACTTC.

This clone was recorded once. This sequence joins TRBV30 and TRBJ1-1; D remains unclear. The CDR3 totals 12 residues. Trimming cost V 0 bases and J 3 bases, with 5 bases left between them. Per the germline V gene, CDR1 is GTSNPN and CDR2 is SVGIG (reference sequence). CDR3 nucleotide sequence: TGTGCCTGGAGTGTAGGGTACACTGAAGCTTTCTTT. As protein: CAWSVGYTEAFF.

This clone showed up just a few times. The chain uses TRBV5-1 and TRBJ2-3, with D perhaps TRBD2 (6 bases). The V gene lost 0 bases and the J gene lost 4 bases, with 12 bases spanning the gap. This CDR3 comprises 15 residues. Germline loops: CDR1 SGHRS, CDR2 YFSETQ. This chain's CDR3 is CASSLDARGADTQYF. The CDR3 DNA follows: TGCGCCAGCAGCTTGGATGCCCGCGGGGCAGATACGCAGTATTTT.

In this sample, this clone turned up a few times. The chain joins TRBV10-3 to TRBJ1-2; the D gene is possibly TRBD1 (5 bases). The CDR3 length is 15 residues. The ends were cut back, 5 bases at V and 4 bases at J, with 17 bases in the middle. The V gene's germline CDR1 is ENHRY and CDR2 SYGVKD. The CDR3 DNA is TGTGCCATCAGTCCGGAGAGGGGCTATGGCTATGGCTACACCTTC. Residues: CAISPERGYGYGYTF.